This TCR beta chain was sequenced in a study of OX40 agonist ivuxolimab in advanced cancers. Only in-frame clones appear in the TCRdb table, and some are missing; sequencing was by immunoSEQ multiplex PCR. The table includes about 45,000 clones, 75% to 90% detected once. This CDR3 region has 15 residues. Germline V gives CDR1 LGHNA, CDR2 YSLEER. Trimming took 1 base from V and 9 from J; bases not matched to a gene: 8. Source: CD4+ or CD8+ T cells sorted from blood, taken in a trial of the OX40 agonist ivuxolimab. The chain has TRBV4-3 and TRBJ2-1; 8 bases match TRBD2. The TCR comes from an adult with an advanced solid tumor such as melanoma, head and neck, liver or kidney cancer. The CDR3 nucleotides read TGCGCCAGCAGCCAAGGGGTCGGGGGGGCAGCTGAGCAGTTCTTC. As protein: CASSQGVGGAAEQFF.